The clone carrying this T cell receptor (beta chain) showed up just a few times. In the study's own analysis: From reference gene primer amplification, estimates of nucleated cell counts were derived. Only in-frame clones appear in the TCRdb table, and some are missing; sequencing was by immunoSEQ multiplex PCR. The D gene and trimming were derived from the DNA, and the V and J assignments and clone size from that table. The sample contains some 120,000 clones, approximately 90% of which appear only once. These data originate in a study of blood T cell repertoires in COVID-19. The ends were cut back, 6 bases at V and 2 bases at J, with 10 bases in the middle. Per germline, CDR1 SNHLY and CDR2 FYNNEI. The CDR3 totals 14 residues.

Source material: peripheral blood. The receptor was isolated from a man aged 45-60 years with COVID-19, enrolled during active disease. This sequence joins TRBV2 and TRBJ2-2, with D possibly TRBD1 on 6 matching bases. CDR3 sequence reads: CASSSGVNTGELFF. CDR3 DNA: TGTGCCAGCAGCTCAGGGGTTAACACCGGGGAGCTGTTTTTT. The full variable domain, completed using reference TRBV2 and TRBJ2-2, is EPEVTQTPSHQVTQMGQEVILRCVPISNHLYFYWYRQILGQKVEFLVSFYNNEISEKSEIFDDQFSVERPDGSNFTLKIRSTKLEDSAMYFCASSSGVNTGELFFGEGSRLTVL.